Given below is one T cell receptor beta chain in context. TCRdb used MiXCR to reprocess the 5' RACE reads, holding one entry per CDR3 protein. In the table there are 520,000 or so distinct CDR3 sequences, 22% of which are singletons. This entry comes from a study of identical twins. V lost 5 bases, J lost 0 bases, and 11 bases lay in between. The germline gives CDR1 SQVTM, CDR2 ANQGSEA. This CDR3 has 15 amino acids. This same sample was also part of a study on T cells expressing NK-cell markers.

The genes are TRBV29-1 and TRBJ2-6, with D uncertain. The sample taken for sequencing was CD4+ T cells sorted from blood. The clonotype comes from a woman aged 18 to 35 in good health. CDR3 region: CSVKGTFSGANVLTF. DNA of the CDR3: TGCAGCGTTAAAGGAACATTCTCTGGGGCCAACGTCCTGACTTTC.